The present T cell receptor (beta chain) was sequenced within a study of PD-1 blockade in classical Hodgkin lymphoma (dated by TCRdb to the early 2020s). Study-level background: Nivolumab dosing was 3 mg/kg intravenously every 2 weeks, continuing until either disease progression or unacceptable toxicity. A peripheral blood immune signature of response to PD-1 blockade in classical Hodgkin lymphoma was defined using TCR beta sequencing and CyTOF.

In regard to this clone: This receptor's antigen is unknown. The input lacks base qualities; no much larger clone sits a single base away.

V is reduced by 0 bases and J by 0 bases, leaving a spacing of 18 bases between them. Its CDR3 holds 18 amino acids, cysteine through phenylalanine. Of the read, only the CDR3 DNA is kept; its 54 bases are in frame from base 1. The sample's time point, from its label and the paper: cycle 2 day 1 (C2D1) of nivolumab. Every trial patient had relapsed following autologous stem cell transplantation, and prior brentuximab vedotin exposure was what differed among cohorts A, B and C. The trial cohort comprised approximately 55 patients with relapsed/refractory classical Hodgkin lymphoma whose best overall responses were complete response, partial response or progressive disease. Trial patients were treated with single-agent nivolumab in the multi-cohort phase II CheckMate 205 trial. Best overall response was determined by an independent review committee according to the 2007 International Working Group response criteria. Trial PBMCs were collected immediately before nivolumab initiation (C1D1) and during therapy at cycle 2 day 1 and cycle 4 day 1. After peripheral blood was drawn into 8 mL Vacutainer Cell Preparation Tubes, PBMCs were isolated by centrifugation and then cryopreserved.

Genomic DNA was isolated using the Qiagen DNeasy kit from unsorted PBMCs as well as from negatively selected CD4+ and CD8+ fractions. Using primers that anneal to V and J segments, immunoSEQ multiplex PCR amplified the TCR beta CDR3 regions. A synthetic immune receptor repertoire was used to minimize amplification bias, and remaining bias was computationally removed after sequencing. As for the authors' bioinformatics: Repertoire diversity was quantified as the Shannon entropy index using custom Python scripts. Unsorted, CD4+ and CD8+ repertoires were analyzed separately, except for combined analyses in which CD4+ and CD8+ sequences were merged in silico. Clonal expansion was defined as a frequency increase of at least 2-fold after treatment compared with C1D1, and clones undetected at baseline were assigned a pseudocount of 0.5. Clones with 0 or 1 copy at C1D1 were defined as singleton clones, while clones with 2 or more copies were defined as non-singleton clones. Clones expanded in unsorted samples were assigned a CD4+, CD8+ or unknown annotation through matching of protein sequences in sorted samples from the same patient. Wilcoxon tests were applied to paired samples to test diversity changes from C1D1 to C4D1. The clones in this table, taken by TCRdb from immuneACCESS, are in-frame only. Not every clone is retained; where verified, under half of the shortfall comes from an unresolved V gene, and the cause of the rest is unknown. V, J and clone size were drawn from that table, and D and trimming were deduced from the DNA. Counted in this sample were approximately 79,000 clones; 85% to 95% of them appeared once. The leading ten clones occupy less than 3% of the sample.

Study-level results and caveats: Baseline diversity similar to that of newly diagnosed patients was observed in trial patients achieving complete response, whereas significantly lower diversity was observed in partial responders and progressors. The study was limited to a single clinical trial cohort, and causes of repertoire differences, possibly disease activity or prior therapy, remained undefined. Patients starting nivolumab less than 1 year after ASCT had lower diversity and were excluded from later analyses to avoid confounding by immune reconstitution. By C4D1, a significant rise was seen in CD4+ TCR diversity but not in CD8+ TCR diversity (p=0.0027 vs p=0.16), and the rise was most apparent among complete responders (p=0.02). Newly diagnosed patients were reported to have lower baseline TCR diversity than healthy donors, and relapsed/refractory patients were reported to have lower baseline TCR diversity still.

The sequences come from peripheral blood mononuclear cells (PBMCs), collected before the second cycle of nivolumab. The sequence was collected from a human donor with classical Hodgkin lymphoma. This chain is built from TRBV23-1 and TRBJ2-7; the D match is possibly TRBD1 or TRBD2, with 6 bases aligned in each. TRBV23-1 is labeled an ORF, and its function is uncertain. The bases are TGCGCCAGCAGTCAATCGCAGAGGAGGGACACCTACTCCTACGAGCAGTACTTC. It encodes CASSQSQRRDTYSYEQYF.